These 29 T cell receptor beta chains share one sample of origin, sequenced in a study of T-cell reconstitution after alpha-beta-depleted transplantation in children. Preparation of the TCRbeta library involved a method that used unique molecular identifiers. One entry per CDR3 protein, called by TCRdb with MiXCR from the PCR reads. The sample shows about 200,000 distinct CDR3 sequences, 5% to 6.5% of them seen only once. The sample consisted of PBMCs, taken before TCRalphabeta/CD19-depleted stem cell transplant. Receptors originate from a girl under three years old with combined immunodeficiency, due to receive a stem cell transplant.

In this sample, this clonotype turned up many times. The rearrangement joins TRBV29-1 to TRBJ2-1, with 11 positions matching TRBD2. CDR1 and CDR2 (germline): SQVTM, ANQGSEA. CDR3 length: 16 residues. J gave up 6 bases and V 1 base, and 8 bases lay outside the gene matches. In nucleotides, the CDR3 is TGCAGCGTTGAAGGGGTCACTAGCGGGAGCTTCAATGAGCAGTTCTTC. Encoded protein: CSVEGVTSGSFNEQFF.

In this sample, this clonotype turned up many times. The V and J genes are TRBV4-3 and TRBJ2-3; the D is unclear. The CDR3 contains 12 residues. Trimming shortened V by 4 bases and J by 6 bases, and 8 bases separated the two germline ends. Germline CDR1 reads LGHNA; CDR2 reads YSLEER. The CDR3 spells CASSRMGDTQYF. For the CDR3, the DNA is TGCGCCAGCAGCCGGATGGGGGATACGCAGTATTTT.

The table lists this clonotype with many counts. The junction shows a germline mismatch at one end, possibly a read error. The genes are TRBV9 and TRBJ2-7; 7 bases are a match to TRBD1. CDR1 SGDLS and CDR2 YYNGEE come from the germline V gene. The CDR3 is 13 amino acids. The CDR3 here is CASSSRQGLPTDF. DNA of the CDR3: TGTGCCAGCAGCTCACGACAGGGCCTTCCGACAGACTTC.

This clonotype was seen ten or more times. This chain joins TRBV11-1 and TRBJ2-2; 8 positions match TRBD1. The germline V gene has CDR1 SGHAT and CDR2 FQDESV (reference sequence). This CDR3 has 14 amino acids. Trimming at V came to 4 bases and at J to 8 bases, leaving 6 bases not matched to a gene. CDR3 residues: CASSSGQVLGELFF. The CDR3, as DNA: TGTGCCAGCAGCTCGGGACAGGTTTTGGGGGAGCTGTTTTTT.

This clonotype was counted many times. The chain recombines TRBV29-1 with TRBJ2-2; TRBD1 matches 9 bases. The V gene end was trimmed by 7 bases and the J gene end by 6 bases; junction bases not matched to a gene: 6. The V gene's germline CDR1 is SQVTM and CDR2 ANQGSEA. The CDR3 runs to 13 residues. This CDR3 is CSALQGAPGELFF. The CDR3 nucleotides read TGCAGCGCCCTACAGGGGGCGCCCGGGGAGCTGTTTTTT.

In this sample, this clonotype turned up many times. The chain combines TRBV6-1 with TRBJ1-5; D not certain. Trimming cost V 2 bases and J 0 bases, with 11 bases left between them. The CDR3 totals 16 residues. From germline, CDR1 is MNHNS and CDR2 SASEGT. This CDR3 reads CASSESEDNSNQPQHF. The CDR3 DNA reads as TGTGCCAGCAGTGAATCGGAGGATAATAGCAATCAGCCCCAGCATTTT.

This clonotype has at least ten counts. The chain uses TRBV5-6 and TRBJ1-2; maybe TRBD1 (5 bases). The length of the CDR3 is 17 residues. With 2 bases removed from V and 0 bases from J, the gap between germline ends came to 17 bases. Looked up from germline, CDR1 is SGHDT and CDR2 is YYEEEE. The CDR3 sequence is CASSFVDTLGANYGYTF. In DNA, the CDR3 is TGTGCCAGCAGCTTTGTGGACACCTTAGGGGCTAACTATGGCTACACCTTC.

This rearrangement joins TRBV29-1 to TRBJ1-2, with D tentatively TRBD1 (5 bases). The ends were cut back, 6 bases at V and 4 bases at J, with 15 bases in the middle. Germline CDR1 and CDR2: SQVTM and ANQGSEA. CDR3 length: 13 amino acids. The CDR3 region has the DNA TGCAGCGTCCCTACCGGGACGACCTATGGCTACACCTTC. Residues: CSVPTGTTYGYTF.

This clonotype has a count of ten or more. Here the CDR3 reads CASSLGGTAEQYF. CDR3 sequence (DNA): TGTGCCAGCAGCTTAGGCGGGACCGCCGAGCAGTACTTC. The chain uses TRBV7-9 and TRBJ2-7, with D tentatively TRBD2 (6 bases). V lost 1 base, J lost 6 bases, and 10 bases lay in between. The V gene's germline CDR1 is SEHNR and CDR2 FQNEAQ (reference sequence). The CDR3 totals 13 residues.

This chain connects TRBV7-8 to TRBJ2-1; 14 bases agree with TRBD2. With 5 bases clipped from V and 4 bases from J, the junction kept 16 bases outside the gene matches. Germline lookup yields CDR1 SGHVS and CDR2 FQNEAQ. This CDR3 comprises 20 residues. CDR3 nucleotides: TGTGCCAGCAGCGCGCAACCCGAATGGACTAGCGGGGGGACTTACAATGAGCAGTTCTTC. It is translated as CASSAQPEWTSGGTYNEQFF. Full variable domain (rest looked up from reference TRBV7-8 and TRBJ2-1): GAGVSQSPRYKVAKRGQDVALRCDPISGHVSLFWYQQALGQGPEFLTYFQNEAQLDKSGLPSDRFFAERPEGSVSTLKIQRTQQEDSAVYLCASSAQPEWTSGGTYNEQFFGPGTRLTVL.

This clonotype was counted many times. The chain joins TRBV20-1 to TRBJ2-1; D uncertain. CDR3 size: 13 residues. CDR1 is DFQATT, CDR2 SNEGSKA, per germline (reference sequence). Trimming took 0 bases from V and 3 from J, leaving 6 bases between them. The CDR3, as DNA: TGCAGTGCTAGAGACTGGGGCTACAATGAGCAGTTCTTC. This sequence encodes CSARDWGYNEQFF.

This clonotype was seen at least ten times. CDR3 sequence: CASPSLVAPSTDTQYF. CDR3 DNA sequence: TGTGCCAGCCCTTCCCTGGTGGCCCCGAGCACAGATACGCAGTATTTT. The J gene is TRBJ2-3, the V gene TRBV7-9; D is unresolved. V was cut by 8 bases and J by 0 bases, with 18 bases left in between. CDR1 and CDR2 (germline): SEHNR, FQNEAQ (reference sequence). The CDR3 extends over 16 amino acids.

The sample holds a few counts of this clonotype. The chain has TRBV6-5 and TRBJ2-7; no definite D call. The CDR3 has 13 residues. V was trimmed by 0 bases and J by 3 bases, leaving 6 bases between them. The V gene's germline CDR1 is MNHEY and CDR2 SVGAGI. The CDR3 coding sequence is TGTGCCAGCAGTTACTCTAGTTACTACGAGCAGTACTTC. It translates to CASSYSSYYEQYF.

There are many counts of this clonotype. This sequence joins TRBV28 and TRBJ2-3, with D hard to call. Germline loops: CDR1 MDHEN, CDR2 SYDVKM. CDR3 length equals 13 residues. Trimming took off 2 bases at V and 4 bases at J, with 7 bases between the two ends. The CDR3 is CASSLGVPDTQYF. CDR3 sequence (DNA): TGTGCCAGCAGTTTAGGAGTTCCAGATACGCAGTATTTT.

This clonotype was detected ten times or more. The V gene is TRBV18, the J gene TRBJ2-1, with TRBD2 matching over 10 bases. This CDR3 spans 16 amino acids. V gave up 2 bases and J gave up 2 bases; unmatched junction bases: 3. Germline V lookup: CDR1 KGHSH, CDR2 LQKENI. The chain's CDR3 is CASSPFGTSAYNEQFF. The CDR3 DNA reads as TGTGCCAGCTCACCATTCGGGACTAGCGCCTACAATGAGCAGTTCTTC.

This clonotype was counted ten times or more. The chain couples TRBV9 to TRBJ2-3; D is unresolved. Germline V gives CDR1 SGDLS, CDR2 YYNGEE. The CDR3 runs 14 residues. Trimming removed 0 bases at V and 4 bases at J, with 9 bases between. CDR3 region: CASSVGVGPDTQYF. Written as DNA, the CDR3 is TGTGCCAGCAGCGTAGGGGTGGGCCCAGATACGCAGTATTTT.

There are many counts of this clonotype. The CDR3 spells CSVVSGGGEAFF. CDR3 DNA sequence: TGCAGCGTCGTATCTGGGGGGGGTGAAGCTTTCTTT. V gene TRBV29-1 combines with J gene TRBJ1-1, with D perhaps TRBD1 (5 bases). Trimming shortened V by 6 bases and J by 7 bases, and 15 bases separated the two germline ends. Germline V lookup: CDR1 SQVTM, CDR2 ANQGSEA. The CDR3 totals 12 residues.

This clonotype has at least ten counts. The chain employs TRBV7-2 and TRBJ2-1; 9 bases fit TRBD2. Germline V lookup: CDR1 SGHTA, CDR2 FQGNSA. The V and J ends lost 4 bases and 4 bases, in that order; junction bases with no gene match: 11. The CDR3 runs 17 residues. The DNA of the CDR3 is TGTGCCAGCAGCTCCTCGACTAGCGGTGCATTGTACAATGAGCAGTTCTTC. Translated, it gives CASSSSTSGALYNEQFF.

This clonotype has a count of ten or more. This sequence joins TRBV7-3 and TRBJ2-7; D is undetermined. V was pared by 2 bases and J by 3 bases, with 11 bases between. In germline, CDR1 is SGHTA, CDR2 FQGTGA. The CDR3 sequence is 14 residues long. DNA of the CDR3: TGTGCCAGCAGCTTAGACCCCGGCAGCTACGAGCAGTACTTC. Translation gives CASSLDPGSYEQYF.

This clonotype has at least ten counts. The gene calls are TRBV12-3 or TRBV12-4 and TRBJ2-4; D possibly matches TRBD1 or TRBD2 (5 bases each). The V end lost 3 bases, the J end lost 4 bases, and 7 bases lay between the germline ends. The CDR3 totals 13 residues. The CDR3 coding sequence is TGTGCCAGCAGTTTTTGGGGGAAAAACATTCAGTACTTC. Translating gives CASSFWGKNIQYF.

This clonotype was seen repeatedly, ten times or more. V is TRBV6-5 and J is TRBJ2-3; D is uncertain. Per the germline V gene, CDR1 is MNHEY and CDR2 is SVGAGI. V dropped 2 bases and J dropped 2 bases, with 5 bases sitting between them. CDR3 length: 13 residues. CDR3 nucleotide sequence: TGTGCCAGCAGTTACGTTGACACAGATACGCAGTATTTT. As protein: CASSYVDTDTQYF.

In its sample, this clonotype was seen many times. The rearrangement joins TRBV20-1 to TRBJ2-2; TRBD2 aligns across 9 bases. Germline V gives CDR1 DFQATT, CDR2 SNEGSKA (reference sequence). The CDR3 has 16 residues. Trimming at V came to 0 bases and at J to 5 bases, leaving 7 bases not matched to a gene. This CDR3 is CSARDGERGETGELFF. CDR3 nucleotide sequence: TGCAGTGCTAGAGATGGGGAGCGGGGGGAGACCGGGGAGCTGTTTTTT.

The chain has TRBV28 and TRBJ2-3; D is perhaps TRBD2 (5 bases). CDR1 and CDR2 from the germline V gene are MDHEN and SYDVKM. V lost 7 bases, J lost 8 bases, and 10 bases lay in between. CDR3 length: 11 residues. CDR3: CASTRDSTQYF. The CDR3 nucleotides read TGTGCCAGCACCCGGGATTCTACGCAGTATTTT.

This clonotype was recorded at least ten times. The rearrangement uses TRBV13 and TRBJ1-1; no clear D. V was pared by 1 base and J by 8 bases, with 5 bases between. The CDR3 runs to 11 residues. The V gene's germline CDR1 is PRHDT and CDR2 FYEKMQ (reference sequence). Here the CDR3 reads CASSLAREAFF. The CDR3 coding sequence is TGTGCCAGCAGCTTAGCCAGAGAAGCTTTCTTT.

This clonotype has ten or more counts. J is TRBJ2-5 and V is TRBV11-2; D remains ambiguous. This CDR3 has 14 amino acids. V dropped 2 bases and J dropped 5 bases, with 12 bases sitting between them. In germline, CDR1 is SGHAT, CDR2 FQNNGV. The CDR3 is CASSLQAFEETQYF. CDR3 DNA sequence: TGTGCCAGCAGCTTACAAGCGTTTGAGGAGACCCAGTACTTC.

This clonotype was seen ten or more times. CDR3: CASSQTRVLAKNIQYF. The CDR3 region has the DNA TGTGCCAGCAGCCAGACGAGGGTTCTAGCCAAAAACATTCAGTACTTC. The chain joins TRBV4-2 to TRBJ2-4; D might be TRBD2 (5 bases). V lost 3 bases to trimming and J lost 0 bases, with 12 bases between them. The CDR3 is 16 residues long. From germline, CDR1 is LGHNA and CDR2 YNFKEQ.

This clonotype was counted many times. The chain has TRBV5-6 and TRBJ1-1; TRBD1 matches 8 bases. The germline gives CDR1 SGHDT, CDR2 YYEEEE. V trimming: 0 bases; J trimming: 8 bases; junction bases outside the gene matches: 9. CDR3 length: 15 residues. The DNA for the CDR3 is TGTGCCAGCAGCTTGGACAGGGGGTGGGCCTGGGAAGCTTTCTTT. Translated: CASSLDRGWAWEAFF. Variable domain in full (rest from reference TRBV5-6 and TRBJ1-1): DAGVTQSPTHLIKTRGQQVTLRCSPKSGHDTVSWYQQALGQGPQFIFQYYEEEERQRGNFPDRFSGHQFPNYSSELNVNALLLGDSALYLCASSLDRGWAWEAFFGQGTRLTVV.

This clonotype came up many times. V and J are TRBV4-1 and TRBJ2-4, with D perhaps matching TRBD1 or TRBD2 (5 bases each). The CDR3 spans 14 residues. V lost 2 bases, J lost 9 bases, and 14 bases lay in between. CDR1 is MGHRA, CDR2 YSYEKL, per germline. The CDR3 region has the DNA TGCGCCAGCAGCCAACCCACTAGGGGCGGCATTCAGTACTTC. Amino acids: CASSQPTRGGIQYF.

This clonotype was observed many times. J is TRBJ1-1 and V is TRBV7-9; D possibly corresponds to TRBD1 (6 bases). The V end was cut by 1 base, the J end by 8 bases, with 14 bases between. The CDR3 extends over 14 amino acids. CDR1 and CDR2 from the germline V gene are SEHNR and FQNEAQ (reference sequence). CDR3 DNA sequence: TGTGCCAGCAGCTTAGGAAGGCAGGGGCCGGAAGCTTTCTTT. The encoded protein is CASSLGRQGPEAFF.